This T cell receptor (beta chain) was sequenced in a study of blood T cell repertoires in COVID-19. This clone came up once. The germline V gene encodes CDR1 MGHRA and CDR2 YSYEKL. CDR3 length equals 15 residues. Trimming cost V 1 base and J 6 bases; bases outside gene matches: 6. Per the original data handling: For nucleated cells, counts were estimated from reference gene primer amplification. The protocol was immunoSEQ multiplex PCR, while the TCRdb copy is restricted to in-frame clones and leaves out a portion. D and trimming come from the DNA, and the V and J calls and clone size come from that table. The sample holds some 260,000 clones, over 70% seen once.

V is TRBV4-1 and J is TRBJ1-5, with 7 nucleotides matching TRBD1. Material for sequencing was peripheral blood. The sequence came from a woman aged 70-85 years with COVID-19, enrolled during active disease. The CDR3 DNA follows: TGCGCCAGCAGCCAAGTGGCAGGGGGTGGTCAGCCCCAGCATTTT. The encoded protein is CASSQVAGGGQPQHF.